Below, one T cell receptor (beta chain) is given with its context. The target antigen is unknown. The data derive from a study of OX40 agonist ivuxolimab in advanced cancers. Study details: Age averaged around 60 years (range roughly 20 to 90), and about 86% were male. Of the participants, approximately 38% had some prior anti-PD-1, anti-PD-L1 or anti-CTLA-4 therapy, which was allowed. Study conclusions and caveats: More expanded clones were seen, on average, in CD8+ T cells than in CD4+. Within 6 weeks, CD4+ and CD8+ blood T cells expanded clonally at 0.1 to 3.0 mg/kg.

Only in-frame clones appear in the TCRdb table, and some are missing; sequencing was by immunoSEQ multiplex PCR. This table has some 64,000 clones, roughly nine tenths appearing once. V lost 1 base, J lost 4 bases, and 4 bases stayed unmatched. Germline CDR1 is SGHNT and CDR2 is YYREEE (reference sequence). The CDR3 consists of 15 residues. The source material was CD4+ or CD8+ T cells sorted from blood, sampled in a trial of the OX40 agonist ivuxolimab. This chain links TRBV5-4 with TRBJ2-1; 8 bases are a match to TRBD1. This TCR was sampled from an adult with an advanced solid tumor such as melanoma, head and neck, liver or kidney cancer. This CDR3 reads CASSLPQGAYNEQFF. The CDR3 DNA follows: TGTGCCAGCAGCTTGCCCCAGGGGGCGTACAATGAGCAGTTCTTC.